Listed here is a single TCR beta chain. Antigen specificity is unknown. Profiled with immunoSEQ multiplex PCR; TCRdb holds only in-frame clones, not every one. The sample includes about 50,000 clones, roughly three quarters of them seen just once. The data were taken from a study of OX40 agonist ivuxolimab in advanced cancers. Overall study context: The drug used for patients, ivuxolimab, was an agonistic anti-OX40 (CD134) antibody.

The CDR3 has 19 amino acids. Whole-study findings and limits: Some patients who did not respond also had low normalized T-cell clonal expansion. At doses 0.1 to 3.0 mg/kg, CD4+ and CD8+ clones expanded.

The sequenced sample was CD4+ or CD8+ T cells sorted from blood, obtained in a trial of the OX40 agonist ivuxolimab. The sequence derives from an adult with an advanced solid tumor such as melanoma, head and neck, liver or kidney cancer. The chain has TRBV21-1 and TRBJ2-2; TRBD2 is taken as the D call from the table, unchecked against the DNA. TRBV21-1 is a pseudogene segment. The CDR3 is CASSKALTSGASNTGELFF. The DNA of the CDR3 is TGTGCCAGCAGCAAAGCGCTAACTAGCGGGGCCTCTAACACCGGGGAGCTGTTTTTT.